The entry below gives a single T cell receptor beta chain sequence along with its context. The antigen remains undetermined. Donors ranged from about 6 to 95 years old and were healthy Caucasians in Russia. The sample belongs to a study of blood T cells in healthy people across ages. Study-level information: Template switching captured about one barcoded beta molecule per two T cells.

A J-beta primer mix and a sample-barcoded 5' primer were used in a second PCR of roughly 6 to 12 cycles. TCRdb recomputed calls from the 5' RACE reads with MiXCR, one row per CDR3 protein. The repertoire holds 700,000 to 950,000 distinct CDR3 sequences, with roughly 60% as singletons. The germline gives CDR1 SQVTM, CDR2 ANQGSEA. CDR3 length: 13 amino acids. The junction had 3 bases not matched to a gene; V was cut back by 3 bases and J by 4 bases. Study-level results: It was the long-lived donors that had more naive CD4+ cells and higher diversity than aged donors.

The rearrangement links TRBV29-1 to TRBJ2-7; the match to TRBD1 covers 10 bases. The clonotype comes from a man aged 30 to 45 in good health. Sequenced: blood. This CDR3 reads CSVDGQGDYEQYF. DNA of the CDR3: TGCAGCGTTGACGGACAGGGGGATTACGAGCAGTACTTC.